This T cell receptor (beta chain) originates from a study of human T cells and chemical hapten exposure (dated by TCRdb to the early 2020s). Turning to the overall study: For sensitization, 2% DPC in acetone was applied to a roughly 2 cm by roughly 2 cm area of upper inner arm skin. This study followed changes in the peripheral blood TCR repertoire in vivo during primary and secondary sensitization of alopecia patients to the hapten diphenylcyclopropenone (DPC). Patient blood was sampled pre-sensitization (week 0) and at 2, 6 and about 24 weeks after DPC sensitization. Patch testing on the upper back used Finn chambers containing 0.01% DPC, with scoring done after 6 days according to International Contact Dermatitis Research Group standards. The mostly female patient cohort included alopecia areata with under or over 50% scalp involvement, alopecia totalis and alopecia universalis. Libraries were combined into a pool for sequencing, and differences in TCR yield between samples came mainly from small differences in library volumes within the pool. Blood for TCR sequencing was provided by twenty-nine alopecia patients at one to four time points (pre-sensitization, 2, 6 and 24 weeks). Throughout the roughly 25-week study period, patients were also given weekly therapeutic DPC doses on the scalp.

Library preparation used RACE. Sequencing relied on a NextSeq 500. During library preparation, unique molecular identifiers were attached to individual cDNA molecules so that TCRs could be counted quantitatively and reproducibly. From each blood RNA sample, both TCR alpha and TCR beta chains were sequenced. The study's processing was this. A median of roughly 99,000 TCRs per sample was observed, with a range of about 20,000 to 750,000. The Decombinator software suite was used to annotate the V, J and CDR3 of the TCR reads. To make PS versus PT1 abundance plots, every sample was subsampled to the same number of TCRs (28,000). Expanded TCRs were defined as absent before sensitization and observed at least eight times at the 2-week time point. TCRdb trimmed the raw reads at Q25, called clones with MiXCR and kept productive beta chains. Identical CDR3 proteins give one entry, which carries the most common genes and DNA. Here the V and J calls rest on TCRdb's processing, not on the authors' analysis. This sample comprises about 82,000 distinct CDR3 sequences, about 10% of them detected only once. In total, the top ten clones hold around 3.8% of the sample.

General findings and caveats noted by the study authors: Expanded TCRs formed significantly more large CDR3 similarity clusters than pre-sensitization or healthy control sets, consistent with antigen-driven responses. After repeated subsampling, changes were observed in the strength of the expansion versus patch-test correlation and in the threshold at which the correlation became significant. Alopecia, a presumed autoimmune disease, was present in all patients, so the immune response of the patients might differ from that of healthy individuals. Patch test score correlated positively with the number of PT1 expanded TCRs, reaching significance at thresholds 8, 16 and 32 but not at 4. The number of TCRs above 1 in 1000 frequency did not change with DPC sensitization; there was no evidence of global repertoire structure alterations.

About this clonotype: Its antigen remains undetermined. No base quality information exists; no much larger clone differs at one position.

Taken with the paper, the label for time point translates to: patch test 3, about 24 weeks after DPC sensitization. This specimen's treatment or condition label, per the study, means: therapeutic diphenylcyclopropenone sensitization with weekly scalp DPC. At each patch-test visit, blood was drawn before the patch test was applied. Patients were eligible if aged 18 to 70, diagnosed with alopecia and judged suitable for DPC therapy, and pregnant patients were excluded. Total RNA was extracted from unfractionated whole blood that had been collected in Tempus Blood RNA tubes. Based on the germline V gene, the CDR1 and CDR2 sequences are SGHRS and YFSETQ. From cysteine to phenylalanine, the CDR3 is 12 amino acids long. The read is trimmed to its CDR3 DNA, 36 bases read in frame from base 1. V is cut by 0 bases and J by 7 bases, and the space between the germline ends is 8 bases.

This clonotype was sampled from a woman aged 45-59 years with alopecia areata. Some clones in this sample may be carry-over from other donors' samples. The chain uses TRBV5-1 and TRBJ2-7; the D gene remains uncertain. The sample consisted of whole blood, taken in connection with sensitization to the hapten diphenylcyclopropenone (DPC). CDR3 protein: CASSLVGWEQYF. The sequenced DNA: TGCGCCAGCAGCTTGGTTGGTTGGGAGCAGTACTTC.